This T cell receptor beta chain was captured by sequencing in a study of cytomegalovirus exposure and HLA in healthy donors. The CDR3 has 17 residues. CDR1 and CDR2 from the germline V gene are MNHEY and SMNVEV (reference sequence). V was trimmed by 3 bases and J by 6 bases, leaving 22 bases between them. PCR primers comprised 60 Vbeta and 13 Jbeta primers. This table comes from immunoSEQ multiplex PCR, and its TCRdb copy is limited to in-frame clones, with some not included. Here the sample spans 90,000 to 100,000 clones, around 77% being singletons. The source of this sequence is a female donor in good health and CMV-seronegative. Sequenced: PBMCs. The V call is TRBV27, the J call TRBJ2-3; the D gene is possibly TRBD1 (6 bases). This chain's CDR3 is CASSFHRTDRYRDTQYF. Here the CDR3 DNA reads TGTGCCAGCAGTTTTCACCGGACAGATCGGTACAGGGATACGCAGTATTTT.